These 17 T cell receptor beta chains were all obtained from the same sample, sequenced in a study of T cells in Graves' hyperthyroidism and ophthalmopathy. Researchers amplified the TCR beta CDR3 regions from RNA transcripts. In the first-round RT-PCR of the TCR CDR3, the HTBI primer set was used. TCRdb reanalysed the multiplex PCR reads using MiXCR and keeps one entry per CDR3 protein. The sample carries more than 650,000 distinct CDR3 sequences, 11% to 15% recorded once. Input material: blood. The source of these receptors is a woman under 30 with Graves' hyperthyroidism.

Many counts were recorded for this clonotype. The rearrangement joins TRBV7-3 to TRBJ2-2; TRBD2 agrees at 9 bases. This CDR3 comprises 16 residues. Germline V gives CDR1 SGHTA, CDR2 FQGTGA. The V and J ends lost 0 bases and 5 bases, in that order; junction bases with no gene match: 4. The CDR3 nucleotides are TGTGCCAGCAGCTTAACGTTAGCGGGAGATACCGGGGAGCTGTTTTTT. Protein sequence: CASSLTLAGDTGELFF.

The chain recombines TRBV2 with TRBJ2-5; 9 bases align to TRBD1. CDR3 length: 15 amino acids. V lost 1 base to trimming and J lost 5 bases; unmatched junction nucleotides: 5. Germline values: CDR1 SNHLY, CDR2 FYNNEI. CDR3: CASSEGTGEDETQYF. The CDR3 nucleotides are TGTGCCAGCAGTGAAGGGACAGGGGAGGATGAGACCCAGTACTTC.

This clonotype appeared many times. The J gene is TRBJ2-3, the V gene TRBV28, with no clear D. CDR3 length: 15 amino acids. Germline V gene data show CDR1 as MDHEN and CDR2 as SYDVKM. The V and J ends lost 4 bases and 4 bases respectively, with 15 bases between them. The CDR3 loop is CASSSRGVSPDTQYF. The CDR3 bases are TGTGCCAGCAGTTCCAGAGGCGTGAGCCCAGATACGCAGTATTTT.

This clonotype was counted ten times or more. CDR3 residues: CSARSSGTNEQFF. CDR3 nucleotides: TGCAGTGCTAGGTCTAGCGGGACCAATGAGCAGTTCTTC. The chain joins TRBV20-1 to TRBJ2-1; 9 positions match TRBD2. CDR3 length equals 13 residues. The germline gives CDR1 DFQATT, CDR2 SNEGSKA (reference sequence). V was pared by 3 bases and J by 6 bases, with 3 bases of the junction left unmatched.

This clonotype was detected a few times. The gene calls are TRBV19 and TRBJ2-1, with TRBD2 identical over 8 bases. CDR3 length: 17 residues. The V gene end was trimmed by 0 bases and the J gene end by 3 bases; junction bases not matched to a gene: 7. The germline gives CDR1 LNHDA, CDR2 SQIVND (reference sequence). CDR3 in amino acids: CASSIEAAGVNYNEQFF. The CDR3 region has the DNA TGTGCCAGTAGTATAGAGGCAGCGGGAGTTAACTACAATGAGCAGTTCTTC.

This clonotype was seen more than once but under ten times. The chain has TRBV2 and TRBJ2-3; D call uncertain. CDR3 length equals 13 residues. In germline, CDR1 is SNHLY, CDR2 FYNNEI. Deletions cut 6 bases from V and 8 bases from J, with 15 bases between. The CDR3 loop reads CASSPNPGSTQYF. DNA of the CDR3: TGTGCCAGCAGCCCGAATCCGGGTAGTACGCAGTATTTT.

This clonotype was seen ten or more times. V and J are TRBV3-1 and TRBJ2-3; no definite D call. The ends were cut back, 2 bases at V and 3 bases at J, with 12 bases in the middle. CDR3 length equals 15 residues. In germline, CDR1 is LGHDT, CDR2 YNNKEL (reference sequence). This chain's CDR3 is CASSQRTPKTDTQYF. CDR3 DNA: TGTGCCAGCAGCCAACGAACCCCAAAGACAGATACGCAGTATTTT.

The V and J genes are TRBV29-1 and TRBJ2-7; 8 bases fit TRBD1. V lost 0 bases, J lost 5 bases, and 0 bases stayed unmatched. The germline V gene has CDR1 SQVTM and CDR2 ANQGSEA. The CDR3 is 12 residues long. CDR3 sequence: CSVEETGDEQYF. The CDR3 coding sequence is TGCAGCGTTGAAGAGACAGGGGACGAGCAGTACTTC.

This clonotype was seen many times. CDR3 in amino acids: CASSLPLEWDTQYF. The DNA for the CDR3 is TGTGCCAGCAGCTTGCCACTGGAGTGGGATACGCAGTATTTT. The V call is TRBV11-2, the J call TRBJ2-3; no firm D call. CDR3 size: 14 residues. The germline gives CDR1 SGHAT, CDR2 FQNNGV. V shed 3 bases and J shed 6 bases, with 13 bases lying between them.

This clonotype appeared many times. The chain employs TRBV29-1 and TRBJ2-3, with 9 bases lining up with TRBD1. The V and J ends lost 5 bases and 6 bases, in that order; junction bases with no gene match: 9. The CDR3 extends over 14 amino acids. Germline V gives CDR1 SQVTM, CDR2 ANQGSEA. CDR3 sequence reads: CSVRGTGRPDTQYF. The DNA for the CDR3 is TGCAGCGTTCGGGGGACAGGGCGACCGGATACGCAGTATTTT.

The sample holds a few counts of this clonotype. The chain carries TRBV14 and TRBJ2-1; tentative D call: TRBD1 (6 bases). Germline values: CDR1 SGHDN, CDR2 FVKESK. CDR3 length: 17 amino acids. Trimming cost V 1 base and J 11 bases, with 24 bases left between them. The CDR3 reads CASSQVEDRTVTMKQFF. DNA for the CDR3: TGTGCCAGCAGCCAAGTAGAGGACCGGACAGTTACAATGAAGCAGTTCTTC. The entire variable domain, with the rest obtained from reference TRBV14 and TRBJ2-1, is as follows: EAGVTQFPSHSVIEKGQTVTLRCDPISGHDNLYWYRRVMGKEIKFLLHFVKESKQDESGMPNNRFLAERTGGTYSTLKVQPAELEDSGVYFCASSQVEDRTVTMKQFFGPGTRLTVL.

This chain uses TRBV20-1 with TRBJ1-2; 9 nucleotides agree with TRBD1. With V trimmed by 3 bases and J by 3 bases, 5 bases remained unmatched. Germline values: CDR1 DFQATT, CDR2 SNEGSKA (reference sequence). This CDR3 has 14 amino acids. This CDR3 is CSASPTGGDYGYTF. CDR3 sequence (DNA): TGCAGTGCTAGCCCGACAGGGGGGGACTATGGCTACACCTTC.

This clonotype was seen many times. The rearrangement uses TRBV18 and TRBJ2-1; D is uncertain. Germline V gives CDR1 KGHSH, CDR2 LQKENI. The CDR3 is 12 residues long. V was trimmed by 3 bases and J by 9 bases, leaving 9 bases between them. CDR3 region: CASSPLEGEQFF. CDR3 in DNA: TGTGCCAGCTCACCCTTAGAAGGTGAGCAGTTCTTC. Based on the CDR3 plus reference TRBV18 and TRBJ2-1, the full variable domain is NAGVMQNPRHLVRRRGQEARLRCSPMKGHSHVYWYRQLPEEGLKFMVYLQKENIIDESGMPKERFSAEFPKEGPSILRIQQVVRGDSAAYFCASSPLEGEQFFGPGTRLTVL.

This clonotype was counted at least ten times. The J gene is TRBJ2-1, the V gene TRBV2; no clear D gene. This CDR3 is 16 amino acids long. Deletions cut 4 bases from V and 0 bases from J, with 13 bases between. CDR1 SNHLY and CDR2 FYNNEI come from the germline V gene. The CDR3 nucleotides are TGTGCCAGCAGTGCCCGAGCTAGGAGCTCCTACAATGAGCAGTTCTTC. This encodes CASSARARSSYNEQFF.

This clonotype was counted a few times. J is TRBJ2-5 and V is TRBV6-1; the D is unclear. CDR3 size: 9 residues. The V end was cut by 10 bases, the J end by 14 bases, with 14 bases between. Germline V lookup: CDR1 MNHNS, CDR2 SASEGT. The CDR3 DNA follows: TGTGCCACTTCAACCCAGGCCTACTTC. It encodes CATSTQAYF.

This clonotype was recorded at least ten times. The J gene is TRBJ2-1, the V gene TRBV2, with TRBD1 matching 9 bases. V trimming: 5 bases; J trimming: 4 bases; junction bases outside the gene matches: 3. CDR1 SNHLY and CDR2 FYNNEI come from the germline V gene. The CDR3 has 14 residues. CDR3 in amino acids: CASSSDRGYNEQFF. DNA of the CDR3: TGTGCCAGCAGTTCGGACAGGGGTTACAATGAGCAGTTCTTC.

The gene calls are TRBV5-1 and TRBJ2-3; D might be TRBD2 (6 bases). Trimming pared 7 bases from V and 4 bases from J, leaving 7 bases between. The CDR3 sequence is 11 residues long. Germline-derived CDR1 and CDR2 are SGHRS and YFSETQ. In DNA, the CDR3 is TGCGCCAGCGGAGGGCCAGATACGCAGTATTTT. As protein: CASGGPDTQYF.